This is a list of T cell receptor beta chains from one sample in a study of control samples from healthy donors and cancer patients. Using immunoSEQ multiplex PCR, the repertoire was profiled, and TCRdb retains in-frame clones only, with some absent. The profile shows over 80,000 clones, 75% to 85% of them singletons. The sequenced material came from blood. These receptors were obtained from a woman aged 25 to 39 in good health. Each CDR3 is given with its conserved first and last residue.

len: 17; v_gene: TRBV4-2; CDR3aa: CASSQETPDSGANVLTF
len: 14; v_gene: TRBV10-2; CDR3aa: CASSESAGSYEQYF
len: 14; v_gene: TRBV7-9; CDR3aa: CASSLGGLFYEQYF
len: 13; v_gene: TRBV10-3; CDR3aa: CAISGTAGNTIYF
len: 18; v_gene: TRBV13; CDR3aa: CASSPTWTSGGPLNEQFF
len: 14; v_gene: TRBV18; CDR3aa: CASSLQGTGTEAFF
len: 16; v_gene: TRBV7-2; CDR3aa: CASSLGFRPPYNEQFF
len: 15; v_gene: TRBV6-2/TRBV6-3; CDR3aa: CASSYSKARGQPQHF
len: 13; v_gene: TRBV19; CDR3aa: CASSPGSLDTQYF
len: 13; v_gene: TRBV7-8; CDR3aa: CASSPGGSQPQHF
len: 17; v_gene: TRBV27; CDR3aa: CASSRLAGGPGANVLTF
len: 14; v_gene: TRBV2; CDR3aa: CASSEQTGGYGYTF
len: 14; v_gene: TRBV19; CDR3aa: CASSIDSRNTEAFF
len: 14; v_gene: TRBV11-2; CDR3aa: CASSSVLATDTQYF
len: 13; v_gene: TRBV10-3; CDR3aa: CATLGQMNTEAFF
len: 17; v_gene: TRBV7-6; CDR3aa: CASSKGVGGGGSNEQFF
len: 14; v_gene: TRBV2; CDR3aa: CASAPDFGNQPQHF
len: 16; v_gene: TRBV5-1; CDR3aa: CASSLTAGGNTGELFF
len: 14; v_gene: TRBV9; CDR3aa: CASSVVGRGNEQFF
len: 16; v_gene: TRBV15; CDR3aa: CATLPGLAGGQETQYF
len: 16; v_gene: TRBV29-1; CDR3aa: CSVEDLQTGGYYEQYF
len: 14; v_gene: TRBV6-2/TRBV6-3; CDR3aa: CASSYDGTNYGYTF
len: 15; v_gene: TRBV11-2; CDR3aa: CASSISGAGNTEAFF
len: 14; v_gene: TRBV6-1; CDR3aa: CASSEGEGFETQYF
len: 15; v_gene: TRBV15; CDR3aa: CATSRDISGSVTQYF
len: 13; v_gene: TRBV5-1; CDR3aa: CASSPWGVETQYF
len: 12; v_gene: TRBV30; CDR3aa: CAWSVDGYGYTF
len: 14; v_gene: TRBV6-6; CDR3aa: CASRPTGGEYEQYF
len: 15; v_gene: TRBV27; CDR3aa: CASTRARPAVDTQYF
len: 12; v_gene: TRBV5-5; CDR3aa: CASSLGVQEQYF
len: 15; v_gene: TRBV7-2; CDR3aa: CASKNGGGLNYEQYF